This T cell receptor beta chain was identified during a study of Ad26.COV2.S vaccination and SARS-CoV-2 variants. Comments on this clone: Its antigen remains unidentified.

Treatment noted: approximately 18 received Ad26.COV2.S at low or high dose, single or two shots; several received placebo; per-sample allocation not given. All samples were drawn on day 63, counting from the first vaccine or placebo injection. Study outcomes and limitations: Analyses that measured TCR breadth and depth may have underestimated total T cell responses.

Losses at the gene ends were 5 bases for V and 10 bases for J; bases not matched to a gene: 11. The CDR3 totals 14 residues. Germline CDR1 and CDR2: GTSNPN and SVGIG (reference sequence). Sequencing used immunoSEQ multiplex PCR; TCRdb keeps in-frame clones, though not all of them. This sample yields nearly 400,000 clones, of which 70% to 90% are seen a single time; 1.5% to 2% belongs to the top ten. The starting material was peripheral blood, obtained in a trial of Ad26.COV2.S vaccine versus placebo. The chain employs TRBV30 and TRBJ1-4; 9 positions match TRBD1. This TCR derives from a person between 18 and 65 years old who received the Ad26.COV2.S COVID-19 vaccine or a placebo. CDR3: CAWGTGTGFRKLFF. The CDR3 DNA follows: TGTGCCTGGGGCACCGGGACAGGGTTTAGAAAACTGTTTTTT.